This TCR beta chain emerged from a study of blood T cell repertoires in COVID-19 (dated by TCRdb to between 2020 and 2021). Concerning the study at large: Samples covering the acute and convalescent phases of COVID-19 were provided by collaborators in the United States, Italy and Spain. The repertoires were released in a freely available public database meant as a resource for research on the immune response to SARS-CoV-2. HLA class I and class II types, where available, came from metadata supplied by the sample provider rather than from assay-based typing. Deeply sampled blood TCRbeta repertoires from subjects exposed to, actively infected with, or recovered from COVID-19 were included in the dataset. The material from the prospective study consisted of cDNA or gDNA derived from T cells, B-cell-depleted T cells, or PBMCs. The samples were drawn from two sources: the first 160 participants of the ongoing ImmuneRACE study, and approximately 1,300 subjects contributed by 6 global collaborators. Nearly every sample came with metadata listing a de-identified subject ID, COVID-19 status, age in years and sex. The paper's findings and limits, for the study overall: Clinical and demographic metadata were provided uncurated, with the amount varying by source and participant.

As to this clone: Its binding antigen is unknown. No base-level quality is on record; no much larger clone is a single base apart.

Looking up the germline V gene yields CDR1 SGHRS and CDR2 YFSETQ. The CDR3 measures 14 amino acids from cysteine to phenylalanine. The DNA shown is the 42-base CDR3, in frame from base 1. V is cut back by 3 bases and J by 1 base, with 1 base in the junction unmatched. TCRbeta CDR3 regions were amplified from genomic DNA using the immunoSEQ Assay, a bias-controlled multiplex PCR. On the authors' methods: The number of nucleated cells in each sample was estimated by amplification of reference gene primers within the assay. Sequence reads were collapsed and filtered to measure the absolute abundance of every unique TCRbeta CDR3 rearrangement. For each sample, productive Simpson clonality was calculated by taking the square root of Simpson's diversity index across productive rearrangements. TCRdb mirrors the immuneACCESS table, restricted to in-frame sequences. Some clones are absent from its copies; in checked studies, under half trace to an unresolved V gene, and the reason for the others is unknown. That table furnishes V, J and clone size, whereas the DNA furnished D and trimming. The sample has 190,000 or so clones on record, 83% of them singletons. Roughly 2.8% of the sample is taken by the ten largest.

Collaborating institutions collected whole blood in K2EDTA tubes following their own protocols. Collaborator samples were shipped for TCRbeta analysis as frozen whole blood, isolated PBMCs, or DNA extracted from either sample type. The V gene is TRBV5-1 and the J gene is TRBJ1-2; a stretch of 9 junction bases matches TRBD1. The sample was peripheral blood. The receptor's source is a man between 45 and 60 years old with active or convalescent COVID-19. The sequenced DNA: TGCGCCAGCAGCTCGGGACAGGGTAACTATGGCTACACCTTC. Protein translation: CASSSGQGNYGYTF.